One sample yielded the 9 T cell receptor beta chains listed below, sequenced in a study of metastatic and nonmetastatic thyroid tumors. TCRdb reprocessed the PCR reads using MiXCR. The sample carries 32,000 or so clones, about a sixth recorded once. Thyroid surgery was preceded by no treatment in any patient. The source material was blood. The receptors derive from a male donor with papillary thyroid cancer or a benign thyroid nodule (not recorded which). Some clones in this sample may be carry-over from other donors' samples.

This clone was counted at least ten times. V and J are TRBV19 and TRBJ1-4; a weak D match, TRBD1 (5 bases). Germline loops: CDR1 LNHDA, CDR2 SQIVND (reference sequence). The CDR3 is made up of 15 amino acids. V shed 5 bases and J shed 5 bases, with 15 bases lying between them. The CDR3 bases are TGTGCCAGTAGTCCCCGGGACCAACTAAATGAAAAACTGTTTTTT. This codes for CASSPRDQLNEKLFF.

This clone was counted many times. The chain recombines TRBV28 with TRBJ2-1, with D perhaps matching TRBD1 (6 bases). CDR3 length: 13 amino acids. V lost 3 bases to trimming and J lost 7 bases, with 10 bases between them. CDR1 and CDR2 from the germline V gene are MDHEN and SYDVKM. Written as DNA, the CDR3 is TGTGCCAGCAGTTTTAGGGGGTGGAATGAGCAGTTCTTC. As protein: CASSFRGWNEQFF.

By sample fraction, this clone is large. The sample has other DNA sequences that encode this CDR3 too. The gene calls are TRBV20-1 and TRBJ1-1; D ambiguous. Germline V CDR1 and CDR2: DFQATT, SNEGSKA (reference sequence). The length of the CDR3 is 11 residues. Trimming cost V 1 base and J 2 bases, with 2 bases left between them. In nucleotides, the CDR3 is TGCAGTGCTAGAGTTAACACTGAAGCTTTCTTT. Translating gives CSARVNTEAFF.

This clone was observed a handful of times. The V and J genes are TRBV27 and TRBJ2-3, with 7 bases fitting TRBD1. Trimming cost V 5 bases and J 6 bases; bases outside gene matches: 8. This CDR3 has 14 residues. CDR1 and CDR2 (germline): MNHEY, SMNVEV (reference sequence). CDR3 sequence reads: CASSPGTAKDTQYF. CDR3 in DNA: TGTGCCAGCAGTCCGGGGACAGCGAAGGATACGCAGTATTTT.

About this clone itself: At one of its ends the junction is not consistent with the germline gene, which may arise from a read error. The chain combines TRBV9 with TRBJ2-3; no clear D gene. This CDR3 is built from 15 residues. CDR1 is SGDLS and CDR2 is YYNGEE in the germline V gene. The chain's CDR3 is CASSVAGLATDTQYF. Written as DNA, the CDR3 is TGTGCCAGCAGCGTAGCTGGATTAGCCACAGATACGCAATATTTT.

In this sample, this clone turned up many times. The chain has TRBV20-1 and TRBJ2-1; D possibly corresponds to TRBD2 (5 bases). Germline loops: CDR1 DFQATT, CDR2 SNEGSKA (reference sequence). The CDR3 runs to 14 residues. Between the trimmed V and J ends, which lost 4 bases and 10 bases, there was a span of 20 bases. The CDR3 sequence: CSATRESKQGEQFF. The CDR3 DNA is TGCAGTGCTACAAGGGAGTCCAAACAAGGGGAGCAGTTCTTC.

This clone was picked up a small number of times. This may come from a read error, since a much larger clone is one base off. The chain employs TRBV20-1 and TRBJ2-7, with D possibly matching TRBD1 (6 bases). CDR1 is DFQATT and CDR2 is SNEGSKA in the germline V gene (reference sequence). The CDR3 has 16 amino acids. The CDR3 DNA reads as TGCAGTGCTCGCCCGACGTACAGGGCAAGGGCCTACGAGCAGTGCTTC. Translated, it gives CSARPTYRARAYEQCF.

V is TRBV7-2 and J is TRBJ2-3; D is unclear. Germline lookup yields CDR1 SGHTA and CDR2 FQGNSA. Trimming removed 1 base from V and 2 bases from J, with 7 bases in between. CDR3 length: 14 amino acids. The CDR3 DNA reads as TGTGCCAGCAGCTTAGTGTGGCCCACAGATACGCAGTATTTT. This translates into CASSLVWPTDTQYF.

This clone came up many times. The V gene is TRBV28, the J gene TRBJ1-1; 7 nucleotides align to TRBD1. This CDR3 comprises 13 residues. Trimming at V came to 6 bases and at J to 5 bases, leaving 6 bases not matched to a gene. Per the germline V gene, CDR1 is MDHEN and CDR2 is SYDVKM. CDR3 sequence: CASSSGGITEAFF. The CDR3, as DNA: TGTGCCAGCAGCTCAGGGGGGATTACTGAAGCTTTCTTT.